The entry that follows covers one TCR beta chain sequence. Its cognate antigen is unknown. V lost 4 bases and J lost 5, with 18 bases in between. This CDR3 comprises 17 residues. The data are from a study of CD8+CD57+ T cells in acquired aplastic anemia. Study as a whole: Sorted CD4+ and CD8+ cells yielded about 3.1 ug of DNA on average. Roughly 9.9 million reads, on average, were obtained for CD4+ cells from healthy donors.

The template for TCR beta VDJ and CDR3 sequence profiling was genomic DNA. TCRdb re-analysed the reads in MiXCR, keeping a single row per CDR3 protein. The table includes 400,000 to 500,000 distinct CDR3 sequences, about two thirds detected once. Study-level findings and limits: About 28 sequences, all CD8+ CDR3, were shared between patients and controls. Significance was not reached for CD8+ Simpson's diversity between patients and controls.

The chain combines TRBV12-3 or TRBV12-4 with TRBJ2-6; tentative D call: TRBD2 (6 bases). The TCR sequence derives from a human donor in good health, serving as a control. What was sequenced was sorted CD4+, CD8+, or CD8+CD57+ T cells (not recorded which) from PBMCs. CDR3 coding DNA: TGTGCCAGCAGTTCCGCGGGAAAATATGGCTGGGCCAACGTCCTGACTTTC. This translates into CASSSAGKYGWANVLTF.